This TCR beta chain originates from a study of cytomegalovirus exposure and HLA in healthy donors. Repertoires were generated with immunoSEQ multiplex PCR, while TCRdb's copy carries only in-frame clones and drops some. The repertoire includes approximately 57,000 clones, 85% to 95% of them detected once, and about 5.8% sits in the top ten. Study-level points and caveats: It was reportedly the case that the classifier diagnosed cytomegalovirus status with high specificity and sensitivity.

This clone was observed a handful of times. The antigen is undetermined. The CDR3 is 13 amino acids. V was shortened by 3 bases and J by 8 bases, with 11 bases between the two germline ends. Germline loops: CDR1 SGHTA, CDR2 FQGNSA. Material: PBMCs. The rearrangement uses TRBV7-2 and TRBJ2-1; D is undetermined. This sequence originates from a woman aged 18-29 years in good health and CMV-seronegative. CDR3 residues: CASSFPSQDEQFF. The CDR3 DNA is TGTGCCAGCAGCTTTCCATCCCAGGATGAGCAGTTCTTC.